The sequence of this TCR beta chain was determined in a study of blood T cell repertoires in COVID-19. Clones were sequenced by immunoSEQ multiplex PCR, and TCRdb holds only the in-frame ones, with some missing. The table shows nearly 350,000 clones, with about 83% occurring only once. Trimming took off 5 bases at V and 3 bases at J, with 15 bases between the two ends. This CDR3 contains 15 residues. Germline V lookup: CDR1 SGHAT, CDR2 FQNNGV. This chain links TRBV11-2 with TRBJ2-3; D ambiguous. Sequenced material: peripheral blood. The clonotype comes from a man aged 30 to 39 with active or convalescent COVID-19. This CDR3 reads CASSIRLPGTDTQYF. Here the CDR3 DNA reads TGTGCCAGCAGCATACGATTACCGGGTACAGATACGCAGTATTTT.